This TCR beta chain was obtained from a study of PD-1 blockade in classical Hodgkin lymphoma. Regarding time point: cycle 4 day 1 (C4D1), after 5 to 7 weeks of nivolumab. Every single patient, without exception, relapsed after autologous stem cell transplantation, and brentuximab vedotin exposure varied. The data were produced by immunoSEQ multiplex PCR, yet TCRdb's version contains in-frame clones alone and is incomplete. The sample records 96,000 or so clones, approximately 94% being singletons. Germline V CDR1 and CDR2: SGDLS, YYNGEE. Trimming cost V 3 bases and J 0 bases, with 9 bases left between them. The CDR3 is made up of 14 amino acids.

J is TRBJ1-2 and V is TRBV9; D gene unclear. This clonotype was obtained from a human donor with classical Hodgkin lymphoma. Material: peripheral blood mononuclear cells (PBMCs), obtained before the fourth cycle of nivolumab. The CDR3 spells CASSGEASNYGYTF. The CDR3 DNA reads TGTGCCAGCAGCGGAGAGGCTTCTAACTATGGCTACACCTTC. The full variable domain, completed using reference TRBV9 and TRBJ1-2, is DSGVTQTPKHLITATGQRVTLRCSPRSGDLSVYWYQQSLDQGLQFLIQYYNGEERAKGNILERFSAQQFPDLHSELNLSSLELGDSALYFCASSGEASNYGYTFGSGTRLTVV.